The sequence of this T cell receptor (beta chain) was determined in a study of blood T cells in healthy people across ages. The second PCR ran roughly 7 to 11 cycles with a sample-barcoded 5' primer and J-beta primers. TCRdb analysed the 5' RACE reads with MiXCR anew, one entry per CDR3 protein. The sample lists roughly 800,000 distinct CDR3 sequences, about 55% occurring once. This clonotype was detected only a few times. The clonotype was recovered from a man at least 80 years old in good health. The specimen was blood.

Here the CDR3 DNA reads TGCAGTGCTAGAGCGAATCGACAAGTCACCAACGTCCTGACTTTC. Its translation is CSARANRQVTNVLTF. The V gene is TRBV20-1, the J gene TRBJ2-6; the D is unclear. CDR1 and CDR2 (germline): DFQATT, SNEGSKA (reference sequence). The V gene lost 1 base and the J gene lost 8 bases, with 15 bases spanning the gap. CDR3 length equals 15 residues.